The next 31 T cell receptor beta chains were all read from a single sample in a study of early T cells in non-severe SARS-CoV-2 infection. MiXCR was run by TCRdb on the 5' RACE reads, yielding one entry per CDR3 protein. The table lists approximately 65,000 distinct CDR3 sequences, over 9% of them singletons. The sequenced material came from whole blood. Receptors were obtained from an adult who was a healthcare worker with PCR-confirmed SARS-CoV-2 infection or an uninfected control (not recorded which).

This clonotype was counted many times. This sequence joins TRBV6-5 and TRBJ1-6; 7 bases line up with TRBD1. Germline V gives CDR1 MNHEY, CDR2 SVGAGI. V gave up 0 bases and J gave up 9 bases; unmatched junction bases: 5. This CDR3 spans 15 amino acids. The CDR3 bases are TGTGCCAGCAGTTACTCAGGGGGCGAAGGTTCACCCCTCCACTTT. It yields the protein CASSYSGGEGSPLHF.

This clonotype turned up a few times. J is TRBJ1-4 and V is TRBV20-1; maybe TRBD1 (5 bases). CDR1 and CDR2 from the germline V gene are DFQATT and SNEGSKA (reference sequence). The ends were cut back, 3 bases at V and 8 bases at J, with 19 bases in the middle. This CDR3 comprises 15 residues. CDR3 amino acids: CSARKTAGLLEKLFF. Here the CDR3 DNA reads TGCAGTGCTAGGAAGACAGCAGGGTTGTTGGAAAAACTGTTTTTT.

This chain uses TRBV19 with TRBJ2-3; 13 nucleotides agree with TRBD2. Germline V CDR1 and CDR2: LNHDA, SQIVND (reference sequence). Trimming at V came to 3 bases and at J to 4 bases, leaving 13 bases not matched to a gene. CDR3 length: 19 amino acids. CDR3 DNA: TGTGCCAGTAGTATGGTCGGACTAGCGGGGGCCCCTCTCGCAGATACGCAGTATTTT. This sequence encodes CASSMVGLAGAPLADTQYF.

The chain joins TRBV12-3 or TRBV12-4 to TRBJ1-2; D is uncertain. V lost 1 base and J lost 9, with 12 bases in between. This CDR3 has 13 amino acids. CDR3 bases: TGTGCCAGCAGTTTAGTATTAACATCAAGCTACACCTTC. Translating gives CASSLVLTSSYTF.

The V gene is TRBV20-1, the J gene TRBJ2-5, with 11 bases fitting TRBD2. Germline V gene lookup returns CDR1 DFQATT and CDR2 SNEGSKA (reference sequence). This CDR3 comprises 17 residues. V lost 4 bases and J lost 7; bases outside the gene matches: 17. CDR3 DNA: TGCAGTGCTACTAGCGGGGGGCGGCTAGCCGCAAGAGGGACCCAGTACTTC. It codes for CSATSGGRLAARGTQYF.

Ten or more counts support this clonotype. V gene TRBV12-3 or TRBV12-4 combines with J gene TRBJ2-2; D remains unclear. V gave up 7 bases and J gave up 6 bases, with 12 bases separating them. This CDR3 is 13 amino acids long. In DNA, the CDR3 is TGTGCCAGCAAAACAGTTTCGTCCGGGGAGCTGTTTTTT. Protein: CASKTVSSGELFF.

The chain uses TRBV7-8 and TRBJ1-4; 10 bases are shared with TRBD1. This CDR3 contains 14 residues. CDR1 and CDR2 from the germline V gene are SGHVS and FQNEAQ. Trimming took 5 bases from V and 4 from J; bases not matched to a gene: 1. The CDR3 DNA follows: TGTGCCAGCAGCGGGGACAGGGGTAATGAAAAACTGTTTTTT. Protein: CASSGDRGNEKLFF.

This clonotype has just a few counts. This chain joins TRBV5-1 and TRBJ1-6, with D unclear. V was trimmed by 3 bases and J by 6 bases, leaving 7 bases between them. The CDR3 is 13 residues long. The germline gives CDR1 SGHRS, CDR2 YFSETQ. CDR3 amino acids: CASSSDPNSPLHF. In DNA form, the CDR3 reads TGCGCCAGCAGCTCTGATCCTAATTCACCCCTCCACTTT.

This clonotype has at least ten counts. The rearrangement uses TRBV27 and TRBJ2-7; a weak D match, TRBD1 (5 bases). CDR1 is MNHEY and CDR2 is SMNVEV in the germline V gene (reference sequence). Deletions cut 6 bases from V and 2 bases from J, with 11 bases between. The CDR3 contains 13 residues. CDR3 DNA: TGTGCCAGCAGAACGATAGGGGCCTACGAGCAGTACTTC. This translates into CASRTIGAYEQYF.

This clonotype was picked up a small number of times. V gene TRBV25-1 combines with J gene TRBJ1-1; possibly TRBD1 for D (6 bases). The germline V gene has CDR1 MGHDK and CDR2 SYGVNS. This CDR3 contains 14 residues. V was pared by 1 base and J by 5 bases, with 11 bases between. CDR3 in amino acids: CASSEWRGETEAFF. CDR3 DNA: TGTGCCAGCAGTGAATGGAGGGGGGAAACTGAAGCTTTCTTT.

This clonotype was observed at least ten times. The chain combines TRBV10-2 with TRBJ1-1, with unresolved D. The CDR3 is made up of 14 amino acids. Deletions cut 3 bases from V and 7 bases from J, with 15 bases between. Looked up from germline, CDR1 is WSHSY and CDR2 is SAAADI. The CDR3 reads CASSDGPPYDEAFF. CDR3 nucleotide sequence: TGCGCCAGCAGTGATGGGCCACCTTATGATGAAGCTTTCTTT.

The genes are TRBV7-8 and TRBJ1-2; D remains ambiguous. Germline-derived CDR1 and CDR2 are SGHVS and FQNEAQ. V lost 5 bases, J lost 4 bases, and 8 bases lay in between. The CDR3 is 12 residues long. This CDR3 reads CASSLDIYGYTF. The CDR3 nucleotides are TGTGCCAGCAGCCTCGATATCTATGGCTACACCTTC.

This sequence joins TRBV20-1 and TRBJ2-7; 9 nucleotides agree with TRBD1. Germline trimming cut 3 bases from V and 4 bases from J; bases unmatched to any gene: 4. The germline CDR1 and CDR2 sequences are DFQATT and SNEGSKA (reference sequence). The CDR3 loop spans 13 amino acids. CDR3 sequence reads: CSASRDRAYEQYF. CDR3 nucleotide sequence: TGCAGTGCTAGCAGGGACAGGGCGTACGAGCAGTACTTC.

The gene calls are TRBV20-1 and TRBJ2-3, with no clear D. CDR1 is DFQATT, CDR2 SNEGSKA, per germline (reference sequence). The CDR3 loop spans 18 amino acids. Trimming pared 0 bases from V and 4 bases from J, leaving 23 bases between. Here the CDR3 reads CSARDTTPPRRVADTQYF. Here the CDR3 DNA reads TGCAGTGCTAGAGATACTACCCCTCCTAGAAGGGTTGCAGATACGCAGTATTTT.

Worth noting for this clonotype: Just one base apart from a much larger clone, this may be a read error. The V gene is TRBV27, the J gene TRBJ2-7; TRBD2 matches 8 bases. Germline loops: CDR1 MNHEY, CDR2 SMNVEV (reference sequence). This CDR3 contains 14 residues. The chain's CDR3 is CANSPGLALYEQYF. The CDR3 DNA follows: TGTGCCAACAGTCCCGGACTAGCTCTCTACGAGCAGTACTTC.

The chain recombines TRBV20-1 with TRBJ1-1; D not resolved. CDR1 and CDR2 (germline): DFQATT, SNEGSKA (reference sequence). The V gene lost 7 bases and the J gene lost 10 bases, with 7 bases spanning the gap. The CDR3 is 8 residues long. This CDR3 is CSEPVAFF. In DNA, the CDR3 is TGCAGTGAGCCCGTAGCTTTCTTT.

CDR3 nucleotides: TGCAGTGCCGACCTCGGGGGAGCCCGCGGCTACACCTTC. Residues: CSADLGGARGYTF. The V gene is TRBV20-1, the J gene TRBJ1-2; tentative D call: TRBD1 (5 bases). The CDR3 spans 13 residues. Per germline, CDR1 DFQATT and CDR2 SNEGSKA (reference sequence). Trimming cost V 6 bases and J 8 bases, with 19 bases left between them.

A word on this clonotype: A much larger clone is a single base away; this may be a read error. J is TRBJ2-7 and V is TRBV5-6, with 7 bases aligning to TRBD2. The CDR3 consists of 18 residues. After removal of 4 bases from V and 3 bases from J, the junction contained 19 bases not matched to a gene. Per the germline V gene, CDR1 is SGHDT and CDR2 is YYEEEE. CDR3 coding DNA: TGTGCCAGCAGCCCTTCTCTTCAGCGGGACGGGAGCTTCTACGAGCAGTACTTC. This codes for CASSPSLQRDGSFYEQYF. The full variable domain, in which reference TRBV5-6 and TRBJ2-7 provide the parts outside the CDR3, is DAGVTQSPTHLIKTRGQQVTLRCSPKSGHDTVSWYQQALGQGPQFIFQYYEEEERQRGNFPDRFSGHQFPNYSSELNVNALLLGDSALYLCASSPSLQRDGSFYEQYFGPGTRLTVT.

This clonotype was recorded a few times. The chain carries TRBV7-9 and TRBJ2-2, with D maybe TRBD2 (5 bases). Trimming left V 5 bases short and J 7 bases short, with 14 bases between. The CDR3 loop spans 14 amino acids. CDR1 is SEHNR, CDR2 FQNEAQ, per germline (reference sequence). CDR3 amino acids: CASSPARVGGELFF. The CDR3 DNA is TGTGCCAGCAGCCCCGCGAGGGTTGGCGGGGAGCTGTTTTTT.

The V and J genes are TRBV20-1 and TRBJ1-3; D may be TRBD1 (6 bases). Germline CDR1 is DFQATT and CDR2 is SNEGSKA (reference sequence). V was pared by 0 bases and J by 4 bases, with 16 bases between. This CDR3 comprises 16 residues. This CDR3 is CSARDGSQGSGNTIYF. The CDR3 bases are TGCAGTGCTAGAGATGGTTCACAGGGATCCGGAAACACCATATATTTT.

This clonotype has more than one count but fewer than ten. The rearrangement links TRBV20-1 to TRBJ1-3; 7 bases line up with TRBD1. Germline V CDR1 and CDR2: DFQATT, SNEGSKA (reference sequence). The ends lost 3 bases at V and 7 bases at J; junction bases unmatched: 6. This CDR3 has 13 amino acids. In DNA form, the CDR3 reads TGCAGTGCTAGCCTAGACAGGGAGAACACCATATATTTT. Translating it yields CSASLDRENTIYF.

The rearrangement uses TRBV14 and TRBJ1-1; TRBD1 might be the D (6 bases). The CDR3 is 15 residues long. In germline, CDR1 is SGHDN, CDR2 FVKESK. Trimming removed 4 bases at V and 5 bases at J, with 17 bases between. CDR3 sequence reads: CASSPAGRGGTEAFF. The CDR3 DNA sequence: TGTGCCAGCAGCCCGGCGGGCAGGGGAGGGACTGAAGCTTTCTTT.

This clonotype was observed at least ten times. The gene calls are TRBV5-4 and TRBJ2-5; D perhaps matches TRBD2 (6 bases). There are 16 residues in the CDR3. The germline V gene has CDR1 SGHNT and CDR2 YYREEE (reference sequence). Deletions cut 0 bases from V and 4 bases from J, with 16 bases between. Written as DNA, the CDR3 is TGTGCCAGCAGCTTGGGGGTTTCGGGGGTTGGAGAGACCCAGTACTTC. This translates into CASSLGVSGVGETQYF.

This clonotype was recorded many times. V gene TRBV2 combines with J gene TRBJ2-1, with 13 bases fitting TRBD2. The germline gives CDR1 SNHLY, CDR2 FYNNEI. The J segment lost 8 bases and the V segment lost 6 bases, leaving 7 bases of the junction unmatched. CDR3 length: 15 residues. The CDR3 DNA is TGTGCCAGCAGACCGACTAGCGGGGGGTTGGATGAGCAGTTCTTC. This sequence encodes CASRPTSGGLDEQFF. The full variable domain, completed using reference TRBV2 and TRBJ2-1, is EPEVTQTPSHQVTQMGQEVILRCVPISNHLYFYWYRQILGQKVEFLVSFYNNEISEKSEIFDDQFSVERPDGSNFTLKIRSTKLEDSAMYFCASRPTSGGLDEQFFGPGTRLTVL.

This clonotype came up a few times. The rearrangement links TRBV6-6 to TRBJ1-1, with D perhaps matching TRBD1 (5 bases). CDR1 MNHNY and CDR2 SVGAGI come from the germline V gene (reference sequence). The V gene lost 8 bases and the J gene lost 8 bases, with 12 bases spanning the gap. This CDR3 has 11 residues. CDR3 protein: CASPRGAEAFF. CDR3 nucleotides: TGTGCCAGCCCCAGAGGGGCAGAAGCTTTCTTT.

Worth noting for this clonotype: A much more abundant neighbour one base away suggests this may be a read error. V is TRBV5-4 and J is TRBJ2-1; TRBD2 matches 9 bases. Germline V gene lookup returns CDR1 SGHNT and CDR2 YYREEE (reference sequence). CDR3 length equals 15 residues. The chain's CDR3 is CTSSSKRGARNEQFF. As DNA, the CDR3 is TGTACCAGCAGCTCAAAGCGGGGGGCTCGGAATGAGCAGTTCTTC.

This clonotype was found many times. The gene calls are TRBV7-6 and TRBJ2-1; maybe TRBD1 (5 bases). This CDR3 is 12 amino acids long. From germline, CDR1 is SGHVS and CDR2 FNYEAQ. The V end lost 10 bases, the J end lost 4 bases, and 11 bases lay between the germline ends. CDR3 region: CAIQQGYNEQFF. CDR3 bases: TGTGCCATTCAGCAGGGTTACAATGAGCAGTTCTTC.

The chain has TRBV10-3 and TRBJ2-5, with 7 bases identical to TRBD1. Germline V gene sequence: CDR1 ENHRY, CDR2 SYGVKD. The length of the CDR3 is 14 residues. V gave up 6 bases and J gave up 1 base; unmatched junction bases: 5. CDR3 sequence (DNA): TGTGCCATCAGCTATGGGACAGCCCAAGAGACCCAGTACTTC. This encodes CAISYGTAQETQYF.

This clonotype was picked up many times. The chain couples TRBV6-5 to TRBJ1-2; D may be TRBD1 (5 bases). V lost 3 bases and J lost 4, with 18 bases in between. Germline CDR1 MNHEY, CDR2 SVGAGI. There are 16 residues in the CDR3. Written as DNA, the CDR3 is TGTGCCAGCAGTTATTCCGGGGGACGGAGCTCCTATGGCTACACCTTC. Translating gives CASSYSGGRSSYGYTF.

This clonotype was observed many times. The V gene is TRBV6-6, the J gene TRBJ2-1, with 7 bases fitting TRBD2. The CDR3 has 16 residues. The V gene end was trimmed by 0 bases and the J gene end by 4 bases; junction bases not matched to a gene: 6. Per the germline V gene, CDR1 is MNHNY and CDR2 is SVGAGI (reference sequence). The CDR3 DNA sequence: TGTGCCAGCAGTTACTCGCTTGGGGGGGGTTACAATGAGCAGTTCTTC. Translated, it gives CASSYSLGGGYNEQFF.

A few counts support this clonotype. The rearrangement joins TRBV6-1 to TRBJ1-1; D remains unclear. Trimming pared 1 base from V and 7 bases from J, leaving 7 bases between. The CDR3 runs 12 residues. Germline assignment: CDR1 MNHNS and CDR2 SASEGT. The CDR3 region has the DNA TGTGCCAGCAGTGAAGGGCGGCTTGAAGCTTTCTTT. Its translation is CASSEGRLEAFF.